This T cell receptor beta chain was sequenced in a study of blood T cell repertoires in COVID-19. Whole-study context: Samples taken during acute and convalescent COVID-19 were collected in the United States, Italy and Spain. T cells, B-cell-depleted T cells, or PBMCs provided the cDNA or gDNA that served as material.

J gave up 6 bases and V 5 bases, and 5 bases lay outside the gene matches. Per the germline V gene, CDR1 is SGHTA and CDR2 is FQGNSA. CDR3 length equals 13 residues. Participants were aged about 18 to 90 years, lived in about 26 US areas, and enrolled virtually. In the original processing: Amplifying reference gene primers gave estimates of nucleated cell counts. Profiled with immunoSEQ multiplex PCR; TCRdb holds only in-frame clones, not every one. That table furnishes V, J and clone size, whereas the DNA furnished D and trimming. Among under 450,000 clones listed, roughly nine tenths were seen once.

The chain has TRBV7-2 and TRBJ2-7, with 9 bases aligning to TRBD1. The TCR was taken from a woman aged 40 to 50 who had been exposed to COVID-19. The material sequenced was PBMCs or T cells enriched from blood (not recorded which). The CDR3 DNA follows: TGTGCCAGCAGCGGGGGACAGGGAGGCGAGCAGTACTTC. Translation gives CASSGGQGGEQYF.